This TCR beta chain was found in a study of radiotherapy plus CTLA-4 blockade in lung cancer. Study-wide points: Expansion in blood of tumor-derived TCR clones was seen after radiotherapy plus ipilimumab.

Germline V gene lookup returns CDR1 MDHEN and CDR2 SYDVKM. The CDR3 extends over 15 amino acids. Trimming removed 0 bases from V and 6 bases from J; junction bases left unmatched: 2. Sequenced by immunoSEQ multiplex PCR; TCRdb stores in-frame clones only, minus some. The repertoire includes over 85,000 clones, 85% to 90% of them detected once, and 4.9% sits in the top ten. Note on this clone: Its antigen remains unidentified.

This TCR was recovered from a human donor with non-small cell lung cancer that progressed on radiotherapy plus ipilimumab. The chain carries TRBV28 and TRBJ2-1; 10 bases are shared with TRBD1. This specimen consisted of peripheral blood, obtained from a patient treated with radiotherapy plus ipilimumab. As DNA, the CDR3 is TGTGCCAGCAGTTTATGGGGGACAGGGGTCAATGAGCAGTTCTTC. Translated, it gives CASSLWGTGVNEQFF.